This TCR beta chain was identified in a study of T cells expressing NK-cell markers. TCRdb processed the 5' RACE reads again and assigns one entry to each CDR3 protein, with no DNA. The repertoire table contains approximately 150,000 distinct CDR3 sequences. The germline V gene has CDR1 SGHVS and CDR2 FNYEAQ. The CDR3 sequence is 15 residues long. The chain uses TRBV7-6 and TRBJ2-7. The clonotype was recovered from a man between 18 and 35 years old in good health. Material for sequencing was blood T cells: a sorted CD56 or NKG2C T cell subset, CD4+ or CD8+ T cells, or bulk PBMC T cells (not recorded which). CDR3 loop: CASSPSVVGSDEQYF.